These 8 T cell receptor beta chains share one sample of origin, sequenced in a study (dated by TCRdb to the mid-2010s). Libraries were made using RT-PCR. Instrument used: Illumina MiSeq. In TCRdb, the public reads were trimmed at Q25 with fastp and aligned with MiXCR, with productive beta chains retained. Rows are unified per CDR3 protein, each entry keeping the most common DNA and genes. The sample has thousands of distinct CDR3 sequences on record, 30% to 40% of them singletons. The ten biggest clones cover roughly 5% of the sample. Sequencing was performed on memory CD4+ T cells from salivary gland. These receptor sequences come from a female donor with primary Sjogren's syndrome.

A word on this clonotype: This is likely a read error, given that the CDR3 carries no conserved phenylalanine or tryptophan at its end. The DNA is omitted, as the CDR3 cannot be located on it reliably, and the CDR3 follows TCRdb's listing. The chain combines TRBV12-3 or TRBV12-4 with TRBJ1-2. The CDR3 spans 9 amino acids, including both terminal residues. The CDR3 loop reads CASSSRTSG.

The chain combines TRBV5-1 with TRBJ2-5; the D gene is possibly TRBD2 (6 bases). The V gene's germline CDR1 is SGHRS and CDR2 YFSETQ. CDR3 length: 16 amino acids. V was shortened by 3 bases and J by 0 bases, with 15 bases between the two germline ends. CDR3 bases: TGCGCCAGCAGCTCCCTGGGACTGCTGTACCAAGAGACCCAGTACTTC. This translates into CASSSLGLLYQETQYF.

The genes are TRBV2 and TRBJ2-5; TRBD2 agrees at 8 bases. The CDR3 has 18 residues. Germline trimming cut 2 bases from V and 1 base from J; bases unmatched to any gene: 12. Germline CDR1 is SNHLY and CDR2 is FYNNEI. As DNA, the CDR3 is TGTGCCAGCAGTGAACTCGGGGGGGGATCTCCTTTCCAAGAGACCCAGTACTTC. This sequence encodes CASSELGGGSPFQETQYF.

This clonotype was observed a handful of times. This may come from a read error, since a much larger clone is one base off. The CDR3 nucleotides read TGCGCCAGCAGGTTATTCCTAGGCGGGGAACTGTTTTTT. Encoded protein: CASRLFLGGELFF. The genes are TRBV5-1 and TRBJ1-4; no reliable D call. The CDR3 covers 13 residues. The germline CDR1 and CDR2 sequences are SGHRS and YFSETQ. Between the trimmed V and J ends, which lost 5 bases and 12 bases, there was a span of 17 bases.

By its share, this clonotype is medium-sized. V is TRBV7-7 and J is TRBJ2-7, with 8 bases lining up with TRBD1. CDR1 SSHAT and CDR2 FNYEAQ come from the germline V gene (reference sequence). The CDR3 totals 15 residues. The CDR3 DNA is TGTGCTAGCAGCTTAGTTCAGGGGGCTTCCTACGAGCAGTACGTC. It codes for CASSLVQGASYEQYV.

A word on this clonotype: The conserved phenylalanine or tryptophan is not found at the CDR3 terminus, so this likely reflects a read error. It is unclear where the CDR3 begins or ends on the DNA, so no DNA is shown, and the CDR3 is as TCRdb lists it. V is TRBV24-1 and J is TRBJ2-7; the listed D gene, TRBD2, was not tested against the DNA. The V gene's germline CDR1 is KGHDR and CDR2 SFDVKD. The CDR3 is 19 amino acids long, termini counted. The CDR3 sequence: CATSDQGLNAEWDPLESWG.

This clonotype has at least ten counts. J is TRBJ1-5 and V is TRBV4-2; maybe TRBD1 (5 bases). Germline CDR1 reads LGHNA; CDR2 reads YNFKEQ. V was pared by 0 bases and J by 4 bases, with 13 bases between. The CDR3 totals 16 residues. CDR3 nucleotide sequence: TGTGCCAGCAGCCAAGATTCCAGGGTCCGTAATCAGCCCCAGCATTTT. This codes for CASSQDSRVRNQPQHF.

About this clonotype: This clone may be a read error of a much larger clone one base away. This chain connects TRBV7-2 to TRBJ1-2; 7 bases line up with TRBD1. Per germline, CDR1 SGHTA and CDR2 FQGNSA. The CDR3 is 14 amino acids. Losses at the gene ends were 3 bases for V and 9 bases for J; bases not matched to a gene: 10. The DNA of the CDR3 is TGTGCCAGCAGCTTTGGGACAGCCAGGAGGAGCTACACCTTC. Its translation: CASSFGTARRSYTF. The whole variable domain, filled in from reference TRBV7-2 and TRBJ1-2, reads GAGVSQSPSNKVTEKGKDVELRCDPISGHTALYWYRQSLGQGLEFLIYFQGNSAPDKSGLPSDRFSAERTGGSVSTLTIQRTQQEDSAVYLCASSFGTARRSYTFGSGTRLTVV.